This paragraph covers one T cell receptor (beta chain) sequence. Its antigen is not identified. This sample is part of a study of T cells after yellow fever vaccination. General study results and limits: In FACS-sorted repertoires, abundant clonotypes from the bulk population could appear as contaminants. The study re-detected most primary-vaccination clones after the booster (96% CD4, roughly 85% CD8). Overlap between CD4 and CD8 compartments was detected for a small share of clonotypes.

J gave up 5 bases and V 4 bases, and 10 bases lay outside the gene matches. Germline V gives CDR1 SGHRS, CDR2 YFSETQ. There are 16 residues in the CDR3. TCR cDNA was made by 5'RACE template switching, adding a universal primer site and UMIs. MiXCR, run by TCRdb on the 5' RACE reads, gives a single entry per CDR3 protein. This sample carries hundreds of thousands of distinct CDR3 sequences, about 12% of them seen once, and the ten largest clones take about 15%. The clonotype comes from a man aged 25 to 45 who received the YFV17D yellow fever vaccine. The material sequenced was PBMCs, taken on the day of the yellow fever booster vaccination. The rearrangement uses TRBV5-1 and TRBJ1-5; 9 bases are a match to TRBD1. The CDR3 loop is CASSLGQGGRDQPQHF. The CDR3 nucleotides are TGCGCCAGCAGCCTGGGACAGGGAGGGCGGGATCAGCCCCAGCATTTT.